This TCR beta chain derives from a study of CD8+CD57+ T cells in acquired aplastic anemia. For the study at large: Sorted CD4+ and CD8+ cells yielded DNA averaging around 3 ug.

This clonotype was seen repeatedly, ten times or more. The TCR beta profiling, which covered VDJ combination and CDR3 sequence, was carried out using genomic DNA as the template. TCRdb analysed the reads with MiXCR anew, one entry per CDR3 protein. The sample lists about 160,000 distinct CDR3 sequences, more than 45% occurring once. Patients included in sequencing had previously demonstrated CD8+CD57+ cell expansion by flow cytometry. The V gene's germline CDR1 is MGHRA and CDR2 YSYEKL. This CDR3 has 17 amino acids. With 0 bases clipped from V and 10 bases from J, the junction kept 15 bases outside the gene matches.

The chain carries TRBV4-1 and TRBJ1-2, with 9 bases that match TRBD1. The source is a human donor with aplastic anemia. What was sequenced was sorted CD4+, CD8+, or CD8+CD57+ T cells (not recorded which) from PBMCs. The CDR3 reads CASSQDGSGQGIQSYTF. CDR3 DNA sequence: TGCGCCAGCAGCCAAGATGGGTCGGGACAGGGAATCCAGTCCTACACCTTC.